These 25 T cell receptor beta chains came from one sample sequenced in a study of identical twins. TCRdb passed the 5' RACE reads through MiXCR, listing each CDR3 protein once. This table holds approximately 620,000 distinct CDR3 sequences, less than 10% found once. The sample was also reused in another study, on yellow fever vaccine responses in identical twins.

The sample taken for sequencing was PBMCs. These receptors originate from a woman aged 18-29 years in good health.

This clonotype was seen a handful of times. V is TRBV27 and J is TRBJ2-7; 7 bases fit TRBD2. Germline trimming cut 0 bases from V and 2 bases from J; bases unmatched to any gene: 7. This CDR3 has 16 residues. CDR1 is MNHEY and CDR2 is SMNVEV in the germline V gene (reference sequence). CDR3 nucleotides: TGTGCCAGCAGTTTATCCACTAGCGCACTACCCTACGAGCAGTACTTC. It yields the protein CASSLSTSALPYEQYF.

The table lists this clonotype with many counts. This sequence joins TRBV7-2 and TRBJ1-2; perhaps TRBD1 as D (5 bases). The CDR3 spans 14 residues. Germline V gene sequence: CDR1 SGHTA, CDR2 FQGNSA. The V gene lost 5 bases and the J gene lost 8 bases, with 18 bases spanning the gap. Here the CDR3 reads CASSQTNQGLGYTF. The CDR3, as DNA: TGTGCCAGCAGCCAAACAAATCAGGGACTCGGCTACACCTTC. The whole variable domain, remainder taken from reference TRBV7-2 and TRBJ1-2, is GAGVSQSPSNKVTEKGKDVELRCDPISGHTALYWYRQSLGQGLEFLIYFQGNSAPDKSGLPSDRFSAERTGGSVSTLTIQRTQQEDSAVYLCASSQTNQGLGYTFGSGTRLTVV.

This clonotype came up many times. V gene TRBV7-3 combines with J gene TRBJ1-4; a weak D match, TRBD1 (6 bases). CDR1 and CDR2 from the germline V gene are SGHTA and FQGTGA. The CDR3 is made up of 16 amino acids. The ends were cut back, 4 bases at V and 0 bases at J, with 12 bases in the middle. CDR3 in amino acids: CASSYFPGATNEKLFF. The CDR3 DNA follows: TGTGCCAGCAGCTATTTTCCAGGGGCAACTAATGAAAAACTGTTTTTT.

A few counts support this clonotype. The chain employs TRBV29-1 and TRBJ1-1; the D gene is possibly TRBD1 (6 bases). The CDR3 spans 12 residues. Germline V gene data show CDR1 as SQVTM and CDR2 as ANQGSEA. Trimming pared 6 bases from V and 4 bases from J, leaving 12 bases between. CDR3 loop: CSVEGDSTEAFF. Here the CDR3 DNA reads TGCAGCGTCGAGGGGGATAGCACTGAAGCTTTCTTT.

This clonotype was detected a few times. The genes are TRBV4-3 and TRBJ2-7; D uncertain. V lost 2 bases and J 2 bases, leaving 10 bases between the germline ends. Germline V CDR1 and CDR2: LGHNA, YSLEER. CDR3 size: 14 residues. CDR3 loop: CASSQWVGTYEQYF. The DNA for the CDR3 is TGCGCCAGCAGCCAATGGGTGGGGACCTACGAGCAGTACTTC.

In this sample, this clonotype turned up many times. V is TRBV20-1 and J is TRBJ2-5; 8 nucleotides align to TRBD2. Germline V lookup: CDR1 DFQATT, CDR2 SNEGSKA (reference sequence). CDR3 length: 12 residues. After removal of 5 bases from V and 5 bases from J, the junction contained 4 bases not matched to a gene. Here the CDR3 DNA reads TGCAGTGCTTTCACTAGCGGCGAGACCCAGTACTTC. Translating it yields CSAFTSGETQYF.

This clonotype showed up just a few times. The gene calls are TRBV5-1 and TRBJ2-1; tentative D call: TRBD2 (6 bases). The germline CDR1 and CDR2 sequences are SGHRS and YFSETQ. The CDR3 has 16 amino acids. The V and J ends lost 5 bases and 1 base respectively, with 16 bases between them. The CDR3 nucleotides read TGCGCCAGCAGGACCCATGGGGGAGGATCCTACAATGAGCAGTTCTTC. It yields the protein CASRTHGGGSYNEQFF.

The V call is TRBV7-2, the J call TRBJ2-7; 8 positions match TRBD2. This CDR3 comprises 15 residues. Germline V gene lookup returns CDR1 SGHTA and CDR2 FQGNSA. Trimming cost V 5 bases and J 2 bases; bases outside gene matches: 8. CDR3 residues: CASSPPTGGPYEQYF. The CDR3 DNA is TGTGCCAGCAGCCCACCAACGGGAGGGCCCTACGAGCAGTACTTC.

This clonotype has more than one count but fewer than ten. This sequence joins TRBV4-2 and TRBJ2-7, with D possibly matching TRBD1 (6 bases). The CDR3 length is 15 residues. Germline V gene data show CDR1 as LGHNA and CDR2 as YNFKEQ. Between the trimmed V and J ends, which lost 1 base and 3 bases, there was a span of 13 bases. DNA for the CDR3: TGTGCCAGCAGCCAAGCCTTGGACAGACGCTACGAGCAGTACTTC. This translates into CASSQALDRRYEQYF.

This clonotype came up a few times. V usage is TRBV20-1 and J usage is TRBJ1-2, with TRBD1 as a possible D gene (6 bases). CDR3 size: 13 residues. Per the germline V gene, CDR1 is DFQATT and CDR2 is SNEGSKA (reference sequence). Trimming took off 3 bases at V and 0 bases at J, with 8 bases between the two ends. CDR3 bases: TGCAGTGCTAGCGGACAGACTAACTATGGCTACACCTTC. Its translation is CSASGQTNYGYTF.

This clonotype was recorded many times. The V gene is TRBV7-3, the J gene TRBJ2-3; 9 bases match TRBD2. This CDR3 has 15 residues. J was trimmed by 2 bases and V by 3 bases; bases with no gene match: 3. CDR1 and CDR2 from the germline V gene are SGHTA and FQGTGA. CDR3 amino acids: CASSFSGGNTDTQYF. The CDR3 DNA reads TGTGCCAGCAGCTTTAGCGGGGGAAACACAGATACGCAGTATTTT.

This clonotype was counted ten times or more. The chain carries TRBV3-1 and TRBJ2-7, with 10 bases that match TRBD2. This CDR3 has 19 amino acids. Germline CDR1 reads LGHDT; CDR2 reads YNNKEL (reference sequence). V dropped 0 bases and J dropped 3; count of bases not matched to a gene: 14. CDR3 amino acids: CASSQEGIAGGSSLYEQYF. DNA of the CDR3: TGTGCCAGCAGCCAAGAGGGGATAGCGGGAGGTTCCAGTCTCTACGAGCAGTACTTC.

The chain uses TRBV7-3 and TRBJ2-2; TRBD1 aligns across 8 bases. V trimming: 5 bases; J trimming: 1 base; junction bases outside the gene matches: 6. CDR3 length: 16 amino acids. Germline CDR1 reads SGHTA; CDR2 reads FQGTGA. The CDR3 reads CASSLDRGGNTGELFF. DNA of the CDR3: TGTGCCAGCAGCCTTGACAGGGGAGGGAACACCGGGGAGCTGTTTTTT.

Ten or more counts support this clonotype. This sequence joins TRBV5-6 and TRBJ1-1; D is unclear. The CDR3 runs 12 residues. The V end lost 1 base, the J end lost 1 base, and 2 bases lay between the germline ends. Germline V lookup: CDR1 SGHDT, CDR2 YYEEEE. The CDR3 nucleotides read TGTGCCAGCAGCTTGAAGAACACTGAAGCTTTCTTT. Translating gives CASSLKNTEAFF.

This clonotype has a handful of counts. The V call is TRBV4-3, the J call TRBJ2-7, with D unresolved. Germline CDR1 is LGHNA and CDR2 is YSLEER. The ends were cut back, 0 bases at V and 0 bases at J, with 6 bases in the middle. CDR3 length: 14 amino acids. The CDR3 protein is CASSQDGISYEQYF. Written as DNA, the CDR3 is TGCGCCAGCAGCCAAGATGGCATCTCCTACGAGCAGTACTTC.

The chain has TRBV6-5 and TRBJ2-3, with D perhaps TRBD1 or TRBD2 (5 bases each). Germline V gives CDR1 MNHEY, CDR2 SVGAGI. This CDR3 region has 14 residues. V lost 3 bases, J lost 5 bases, and 12 bases lay in between. The DNA for the CDR3 is TGTGCCAGCAGTTATAAGGGACCCCAAGATACGCAGTATTTT. This translates into CASSYKGPQDTQYF.

This clonotype has at least ten counts. The chain uses TRBV12-3 or TRBV12-4 and TRBJ2-5; no definite D call. The CDR3 length is 13 residues. V gave up 5 bases and J gave up 0 bases, with 7 bases separating them. The CDR3 DNA sequence: TGTGCCAGCAGTAGCCCTAACCAAGAGACCCAGTACTTC. The encoded protein is CASSSPNQETQYF.

This clonotype was recorded only once. V and J are TRBV29-1 and TRBJ2-1; D might be TRBD2 (6 bases). This CDR3 has 14 amino acids. The germline V and J ends were trimmed by 7 bases and 5 bases, with 18 bases remaining between them. Germline V gene data show CDR1 as SQVTM and CDR2 as ANQGSEA. This CDR3 is CSAGRVGGDNEQFF. CDR3 nucleotide sequence: TGCAGCGCGGGGCGGGTGGGGGGTGACAATGAGCAGTTCTTC.

The chain couples TRBV3-1 to TRBJ1-4; D unclear. Trimming removed 4 bases at V and 5 bases at J, with 8 bases between. The germline V gene encodes CDR1 LGHDT and CDR2 YNNKEL (reference sequence). This CDR3 region has 13 residues. The CDR3 loop is CASSPLSNEKLFF. CDR3 DNA: TGTGCCAGCAGCCCCCTTTCGAATGAAAAACTGTTTTTT.

This clonotype was seen more than once but under ten times. The chain has TRBV4-3 and TRBJ2-7; no definite D call. Germline V gives CDR1 LGHNA, CDR2 YSLEER. There are 14 residues in the CDR3. V lost 1 base and J 5 bases, leaving 12 bases between the germline ends. CDR3 loop: CASSQVPLVDEQYF. DNA for the CDR3: TGCGCCAGCAGCCAAGTCCCCTTGGTTGACGAGCAGTACTTC.

This clonotype was seen at least ten times. The J gene is TRBJ1-4, the V gene TRBV5-1; D might be TRBD1 (5 bases). This CDR3 is built from 16 residues. The germline CDR1 and CDR2 sequences are SGHRS and YFSETQ. The germline V and J ends were trimmed by 4 bases and 0 bases, with 13 bases remaining between them. CDR3 sequence (DNA): TGCGCCAGCAGCCTAAGACAGAGTGCAACTAATGAAAAACTGTTTTTT. Amino acids: CASSLRQSATNEKLFF.

In its sample, this clonotype was seen a few times. V usage is TRBV5-1 and J usage is TRBJ2-1; D uncertain. V lost 1 base to trimming and J lost 8 bases, with 22 bases between them. The CDR3 covers 17 residues. Per the germline V gene, CDR1 is SGHRS and CDR2 is YFSETQ. CDR3 amino acids: CASSLRPVASIHYEQFF. The CDR3 region has the DNA TGCGCCAGCAGCTTGCGGCCGGTGGCTTCGATACACTATGAGCAGTTCTTC.

This clonotype was picked up many times. J is TRBJ2-4 and V is TRBV24-1; TRBD1 matches 10 bases. The CDR3 consists of 15 residues. V shed 3 bases and J 6 bases; nucleotides not matched to a gene: 4. The germline CDR1 and CDR2 sequences are KGHDR and SFDVKD. This CDR3 is CATSDRQGAGNIQYF. CDR3 DNA: TGTGCCACCAGTGATCGACAGGGGGCCGGAAACATTCAGTACTTC.

This clonotype was seen many times. This chain connects TRBV20-1 to TRBJ1-2; D is unresolved. Trimming stripped 6 bases from V and 3 bases from J, with 17 bases between. The CDR3 has 14 amino acids. Germline CDR1 DFQATT, CDR2 SNEGSKA (reference sequence). This chain's CDR3 is CSARVQDTDYGYTF. CDR3 bases: TGCAGTGCCCGTGTCCAAGACACCGACTATGGCTACACCTTC.

V gene TRBV20-1 combines with J gene TRBJ2-3; no clear D. Trimming shortened V by 0 bases and J by 5 bases, and 15 bases separated the two germline ends. Germline V gives CDR1 DFQATT, CDR2 SNEGSKA (reference sequence). The CDR3 covers 15 residues. The CDR3, as DNA: TGCAGTGCTAGAGATATTTGGACCCTTTTAGATACGCAGTATTTT. Translation: CSARDIWTLLDTQYF.